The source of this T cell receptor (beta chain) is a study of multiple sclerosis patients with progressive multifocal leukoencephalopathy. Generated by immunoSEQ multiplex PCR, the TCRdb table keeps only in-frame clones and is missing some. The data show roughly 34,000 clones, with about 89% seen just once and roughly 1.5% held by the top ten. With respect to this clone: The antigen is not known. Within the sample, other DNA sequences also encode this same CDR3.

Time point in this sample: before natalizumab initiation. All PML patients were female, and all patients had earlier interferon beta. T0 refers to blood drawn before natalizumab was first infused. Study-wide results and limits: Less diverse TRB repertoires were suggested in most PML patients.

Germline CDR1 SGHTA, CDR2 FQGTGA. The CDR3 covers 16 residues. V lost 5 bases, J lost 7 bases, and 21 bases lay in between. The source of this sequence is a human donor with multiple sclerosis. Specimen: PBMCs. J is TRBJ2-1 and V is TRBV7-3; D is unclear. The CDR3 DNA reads TGTGCCAGCAGCACAATAGCTGGAATCGTTTCGAATGAGCAGTTCTTC. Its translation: CASSTIAGIVSNEQFF.